This T cell receptor (beta chain) was found in a study of regulatory T cells in long-lasting Graves disease. A few counts support this clonotype. Time point described: newly diagnosed GD, antithyroid drugs for less than 3 months. The TCR library was made from RNA extracted from PBMCs. Arm-PCR of CDR3 regions and iRepertoire HTBI primers were used to build TCR beta libraries. TCRdb used MiXCR to reprocess the multiplex PCR reads, holding one entry per CDR3 protein. Of about 460,000 distinct CDR3 sequences listed, less than 15% were seen once; the top ten hold more than 15%. These records were also assigned to another study, of T cells in Graves' hyperthyroidism and ophthalmopathy. Per that study: For the diagnoses, clinical symptoms, serum thyroxine and TRAb, thyroid ultrasound and orbital computed tomography were used.

This receptor was obtained from a woman aged 50 to 60 with Graves disease. The sequences come from peripheral blood mononuclear cells (PBMCs), collected at new diagnosis, from a patient treated with antithyroid drugs.

CDR3 sequence (DNA): TGTGCCAGCAGCTTAGCCATCAACACCGGGGAGCTGTTTTTT. As protein: CASSLAINTGELFF. This chain uses TRBV7-6 with TRBJ2-2; D is uncertain. The V gene lost 0 bases and the J gene lost 2 bases, with 4 bases spanning the gap. CDR1 SGHVS and CDR2 FNYEAQ come from the germline V gene. CDR3 length equals 14 residues.